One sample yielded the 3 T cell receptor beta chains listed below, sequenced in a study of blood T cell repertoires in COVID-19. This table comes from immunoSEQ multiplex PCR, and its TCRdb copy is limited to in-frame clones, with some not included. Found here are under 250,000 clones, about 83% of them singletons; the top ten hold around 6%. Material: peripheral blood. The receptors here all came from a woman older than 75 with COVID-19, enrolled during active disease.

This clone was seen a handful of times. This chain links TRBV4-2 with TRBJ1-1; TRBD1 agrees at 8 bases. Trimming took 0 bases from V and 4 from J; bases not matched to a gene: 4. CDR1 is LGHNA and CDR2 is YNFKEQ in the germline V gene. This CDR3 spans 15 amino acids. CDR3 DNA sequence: TGTGCCAGCAGCCAAGAAGGCAGGGGGCCCACTGAAGCTTTCTTT. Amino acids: CASSQEGRGPTEAFF.

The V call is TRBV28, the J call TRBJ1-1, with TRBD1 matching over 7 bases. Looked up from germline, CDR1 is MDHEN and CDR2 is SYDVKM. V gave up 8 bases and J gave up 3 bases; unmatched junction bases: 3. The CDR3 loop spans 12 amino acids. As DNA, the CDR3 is TGTGCCAGCGGGACAGTAGACACTGAAGCTTTCTTT. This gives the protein CASGTVDTEAFF.

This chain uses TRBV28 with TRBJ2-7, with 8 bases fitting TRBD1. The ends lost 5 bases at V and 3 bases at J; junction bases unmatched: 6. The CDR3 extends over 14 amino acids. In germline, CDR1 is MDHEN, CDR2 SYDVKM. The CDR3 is CASSLGQGLYEQYV. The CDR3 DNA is TGTGCCAGCAGTCTAGGACAGGGACTCTACGAGCAGTACGTC.